This TCR beta chain was identified during a study of PD-1 and CTLA-4 blockade in melanoma (dated by TCRdb to the early 2020s). Study-wide context: In patients with melanoma, the study measured the effects of PD-1 blockade versus CTLA-4 blockade on the melanoma-reactive CD8 T cell response.

This clone was detected once. Its antigen is currently not known. There are no base qualities to consult, and no much larger clone falls within one base. There are 17 amino acids in the CDR3, from cysteine to phenylalanine inclusive. The only DNA kept is the CDR3, 51 bases in frame from the first base. CDR1 and CDR2 are read off the germline V gene as SGHDN and FVKESK. At the junction V is shortened by 4 bases and J by 3 bases, with 16 bases in between. The method was the immunoSEQ multiplex PCR assay. In its TCRdb copy, this immuneACCESS table keeps in-frame sequences only and misses some clones. Where compared with another copy, unresolved V genes explain less than half of these, and the others have no known cause. The sample table records under 40,000 clones; about 87% of these occur just once. Of the sample, 5% to 8% is held by the ten largest clones.

The source of this sequence is a human donor with melanoma. The chain is encoded by TRBV14 joined to TRBJ2-6, and the D gene may be TRBD2, 5 bases matching. This specimen consisted of CD8+ T cells from peripheral blood, obtained from a patient given anti-PD-1 treatment. Here is the DNA: TGTGCCAGCAGCCTACGTACGAGGGTAGATGGGGCCAACGTCCTGACTTTC. It translates as CASSLRTRVDGANVLTF.